The following is a T cell receptor beta chain sequence with its context. The target antigen is unknown. Being one base from a much bigger clone, this may be a read error. All patients showed node-negative disease on CT and PET/CT and lacked prior chemotherapy, radiotherapy or other malignancies. This entry belongs to a study of prognosis after radiotherapy for stage I lung cancer. Study in general: Recruitment took place in Nanjing, China, where patients with stage I non-small cell lung cancer were enrolled between 2018 and January 2019. Points from the study as a whole: Compared with a median of about 10,000 beforehand, unique TCR clone counts dropped to almost 7,000 after stereotactic body radiation therapy. When patients developed distant metastases, their Shannon entropy after stereotactic body radiation therapy was lower.

Per the germline V gene, CDR1 is MDHEN and CDR2 is SYDVKM. The V gene lost 5 bases and the J gene lost 5 bases, with 7 bases spanning the gap. This CDR3 contains 12 residues. TCR beta CDR3 was amplified from genomic DNA by two-round multiplex PCR. First-round PCR employed TRBV- and TRBJ-specific primers for each gene. TCRdb re-called the multiplex PCR reads through MiXCR, storing one row per CDR3 protein. This sample carries about 35,000 distinct CDR3 sequences, approximately 36% of them seen once, and the ten largest clones take approximately 17%. This TCR was recovered from a donor of 50 years or more with non-small cell lung cancer. Material: PBMCs, obtained before or after stereotactic body radiation therapy (not recorded which). This sequence joins TRBV28 and TRBJ1-5; no firm D call. The CDR3 DNA is TGTGCCAGCAGTAGTGATTATCAGCCCCAGCATTTT. Its protein product is CASSSDYQPQHF.